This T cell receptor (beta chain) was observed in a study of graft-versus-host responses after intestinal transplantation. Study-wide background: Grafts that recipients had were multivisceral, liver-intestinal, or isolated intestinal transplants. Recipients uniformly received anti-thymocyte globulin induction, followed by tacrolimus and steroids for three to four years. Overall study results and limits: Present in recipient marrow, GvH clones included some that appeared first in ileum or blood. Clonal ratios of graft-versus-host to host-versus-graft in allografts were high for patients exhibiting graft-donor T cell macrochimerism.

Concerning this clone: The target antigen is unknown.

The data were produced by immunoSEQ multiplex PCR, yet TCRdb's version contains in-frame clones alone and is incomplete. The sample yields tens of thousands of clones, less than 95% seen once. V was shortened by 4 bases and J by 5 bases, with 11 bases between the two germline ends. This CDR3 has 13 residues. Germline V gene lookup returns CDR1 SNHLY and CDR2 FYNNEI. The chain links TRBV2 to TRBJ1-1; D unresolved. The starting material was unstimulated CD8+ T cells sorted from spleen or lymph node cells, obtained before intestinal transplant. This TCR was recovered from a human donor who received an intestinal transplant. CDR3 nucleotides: TGTGCCAGCAGTGTGTCTACTTGGACTGAAGCTTTCTTT. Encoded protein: CASSVSTWTEAFF.